This TCR beta chain was retrieved from a study of post-analysis software for immune sequencing data. Study-wide background: Relapsing-remitting, secondary progressive and progressive-relapsing courses of multiple sclerosis were included. Overall study results and limits: F measure grouped same-batch samples tightly together. Controls showed lower frequencies than patients for 5 or 6 TRBV segments, and TRBV5-6, TRBV5-1 and TRBV20-1 were among these. Compared with controls, patients showed significantly lower normalized Chao1 diversity.

The V gene's germline CDR1 is SGHDT and CDR2 YYEEEE. The CDR3 has 12 residues. Each TCR beta cDNA library carried unique molecular identifiers. Between roughly 1 and 10 million T cells gave rise to 500,000 to 650,000 cDNA molecules. MiXCR, applied by TCRdb to the PCR reads, yields one record per CDR3 protein. The table lists 350,000 to 450,000 distinct CDR3 sequences, approximately 37% of them singletons, with around 8% in the top ten. On this clonotype: Its target is unknown. A read error may explain this, as a much larger clone is one base away.

Sequencing was done on a sample of blood. The chain recombines TRBV5-6 with TRBJ2-5; the D gene could be TRBD1 or TRBD2 (5 bases each). The J call may be wrong; the DNA end is better matched by TRBJ2-7. This sequence originates from a girl aged 2 to 9 with multiple sclerosis. This chain's CDR3 is CASSWDANEQYF. As DNA, the CDR3 is TGTGCCAGCAGCTGGGACGCCAACGAGCAGTACTTC.